This TCR beta chain was documented in a study of T cell repertoires in cytomegalovirus infection. Comments on this clonotype: No antigen is known for it.

This CDR3 has 15 amino acids. CDR1 SEHNR and CDR2 FQNEAQ come from the germline V gene (reference sequence). Trimming shortened V by 1 base and J by 5 bases, and 15 bases separated the two germline ends. MiXCR, applied by TCRdb to the reads, yields one record per CDR3 protein. The top ten hold less than 15% of the sample, which has around 770,000 distinct CDR3 sequences, roughly 29% seen once. The receptor comes from a human donor in good health (CMV status not recorded). Some clones in this sample may be carry-over from other donors' samples. The chain couples TRBV7-9 to TRBJ2-7; D is uncertain. Sequencing used cultured CD8+ T cells from PBMCs, obtained from culture after CMV antigen stimulation. This CDR3 reads CASSLDGERGDEQYF. Here the CDR3 DNA reads TGTGCCAGCAGCTTAGATGGGGAAAGAGGTGACGAGCAGTACTTC.